This paragraph covers one T cell receptor beta chain sequence. Its target is unknown. This entry is derived from a study of T-cell reconstitution after alpha-beta-depleted transplantation in children. J lost 0 bases, V lost 5 bases, and 11 bases had no gene match. There are 17 residues in the CDR3. Germline assignment: CDR1 LNHDA and CDR2 SQIVND (reference sequence). Findings and caveats of the study: Newly generated T cells supplied most T-cell counts and diversity one year post-transplant.

Unique molecular identifiers were incorporated when the TCRbeta library was constructed. TCRdb used MiXCR to reprocess the PCR reads, holding one entry per CDR3 protein. The sample contains about 300,000 distinct CDR3 sequences, roughly 9.1% of which appear only once. The sequence came from a boy younger than two with acute myeloid leukemia, due to receive a stem cell transplant. The chain employs TRBV19 and TRBJ1-1; TRBD1 matches at 8 bases. This specimen was PBMCs, taken before TCRalphabeta/CD19-depleted stem cell transplant. The CDR3 sequence: CASSPLDRGQMNTEAFF. The DNA of the CDR3 is TGTGCCAGTAGTCCCCTTGACAGGGGCCAAATGAACACTGAAGCTTTCTTT.